One T cell receptor beta chain is described in this entry. Its antigen is undetermined. This sample is drawn from a study of high-grade serous ovarian cancer treatment subgroups. The protocol was immunoSEQ multiplex PCR, while the TCRdb copy is restricted to in-frame clones and leaves out a portion. The sample has approximately 4,800 clones, roughly 80% seen once. Tumor samples were taken before definitive surgery or chemotherapy. Looked up from germline, CDR1 is SGHRS and CDR2 is YFSETQ. This CDR3 is 14 amino acids long. V lost 2 bases and J lost 1; bases outside the gene matches: 2. Study results and limitations: Same-patient tumor repertoires overlapped at about 0.11 to 0.8; different patients barely overlapped. TCR clonal relatedness correlated positively with neoantigen level.

The source of this sequence is a human donor with high-grade serous ovarian cancer. The sequenced sample consisted of tumor tissue. V gene TRBV5-1 combines with J gene TRBJ1-1; 7 nucleotides agree with TRBD1. CDR3 DNA sequence: TGCGCCAGCAGCTTTTGGACAGGGAACACTGAAGCTTTCTTT. As protein: CASSFWTGNTEAFF.